This T cell receptor (beta chain) was obtained from a study of T cells in localized non-small cell lung cancer. Turning to this clone: Antigen unknown.

Repertoires were generated with immunoSEQ multiplex PCR, while TCRdb's copy carries only in-frame clones and drops some. The repertoire holds under 30,000 clones, approximately 86% seen once, with 13% to 15% in the top ten. The study, taken as a whole, reports: Sequencing involved a lone tumor region, leaving heterogeneity possible. In adjacent lung, a median about 50 of the top 100 tumor clones were found. Longer overall survival was linked to higher blood T cell density. Exceeding tumor, uninvolved adjacent lung had the highest T cell clonality.

V was clipped by 6 bases and J by 8 bases; unmatched bases: 12. Germline values: CDR1 SGHAT, CDR2 FQNNGV. The CDR3 loop spans 14 amino acids. The starting material was peripheral blood, obtained before any cancer treatment. This clonotype was sampled from a female donor of 60 years or more with stage I lung adenocarcinoma. V gene TRBV11-2 combines with J gene TRBJ1-2; 7 nucleotides align to TRBD1. The CDR3 DNA is TGTGCCAGCAGTTTTTCCCCCACAGGGGACGGCTACACCTTC. The encoded protein is CASSFSPTGDGYTF.